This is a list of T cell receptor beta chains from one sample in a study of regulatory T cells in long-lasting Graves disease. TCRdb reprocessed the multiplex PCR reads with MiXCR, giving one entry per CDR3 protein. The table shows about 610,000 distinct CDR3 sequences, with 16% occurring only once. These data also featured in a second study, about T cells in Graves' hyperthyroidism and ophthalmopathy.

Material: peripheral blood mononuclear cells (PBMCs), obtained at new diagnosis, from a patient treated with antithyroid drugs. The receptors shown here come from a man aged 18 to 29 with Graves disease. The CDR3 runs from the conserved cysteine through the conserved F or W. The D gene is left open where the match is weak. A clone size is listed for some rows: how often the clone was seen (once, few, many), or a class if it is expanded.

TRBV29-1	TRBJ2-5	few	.	TGCAGCGTTGATGGTCAGGGGAGGCAAGAGACCCAGTACTTC	CSVDGQGRQETQYF
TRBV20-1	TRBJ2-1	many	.	TGCAGTGCTAGTGCGACCGGGACCTATCTTATCAATGAGCAGTTCTTC	CSASATGTYLINEQFF
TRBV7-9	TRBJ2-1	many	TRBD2	TGTGCCAGCACCCTGGGGGGGAACTACAATGAGCAGTTCTTC	CASTLGGNYNEQFF
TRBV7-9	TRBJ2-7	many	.	TGTGCCAGCAGCTTAGCCCCGGGTCCGGGAGAGCAGTACTTC	CASSLAPGPGEQYF
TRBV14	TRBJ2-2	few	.	TGTGCCAGCAGCCAACAGGGCAGGCTCGGTGGGGAGCTGTTTTTT	CASSQQGRLGGELFF
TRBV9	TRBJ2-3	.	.	TGTGCCAGCAGCGGAGCCCCCGTCGTCGATACAGATACGCAGTATTTT	CASSGAPVVDTDTQYF
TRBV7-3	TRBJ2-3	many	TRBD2	TGTGCCAGCAGTCCCACTAGCGGTACAGATACGCAGTATTTT	CASSPTSGTDTQYF
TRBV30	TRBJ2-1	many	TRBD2	TGTGCCTGGAGTGTAACTAGCGGGAGCTACAATGAGCAGTTCTTC	CAWSVTSGSYNEQFF
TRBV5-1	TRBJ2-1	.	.	TGCGCCAGCAGCTTGGGTGGACAGATACAAGATGAGCAGTTCTTC	CASSLGGQIQDEQFF
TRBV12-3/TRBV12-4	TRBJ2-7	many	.	TGTGCCAGCAGTTTGGGCGGAAACTACTTCTCCTACGAGCAGTACTTC	CASSLGGNYFSYEQYF
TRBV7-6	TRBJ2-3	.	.	TGTGCCAGCAGCCCAGGAGTCCCAGCGGATACGCAGTATTTT	CASSPGVPADTQYF
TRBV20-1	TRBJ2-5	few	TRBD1	TGCAGTGCTATGGACAGGGACCAAGAGACCCAGTACTTC	CSAMDRDQETQYF
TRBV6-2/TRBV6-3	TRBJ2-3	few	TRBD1	TGTGCCAGCCGGTACCAGGGGGCAAGGGCAGATACGCAGTATTTT	CASRYQGARADTQYF
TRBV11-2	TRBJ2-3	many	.	TGTGCCAGCAGCTTACAGGCGAGAAGCACAGATACGCAGTATTTT	CASSLQARSTDTQYF
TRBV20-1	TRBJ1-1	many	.	TGCAGTGCTAGTAAACCCACTAGCCGGATGAACACTGAAGCTTTCTTT	CSASKPTSRMNTEAFF
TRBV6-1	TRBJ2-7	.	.	TGTGCCAGCACTTCGGGAGTAACCTACGAGCAGTACTTC	CASTSGVTYEQYF
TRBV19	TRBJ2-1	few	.	TGTGCCAGTAGTATTACGAGCTCTTTCTCCTACAATGAGCAGTTCTTC	CASSITSSFSYNEQFF
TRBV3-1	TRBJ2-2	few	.	TGTGCCAGCCGGGGCCCGGGCCGGAGTACCGGGGAGCTGTTTTTT	CASRGPGRSTGELFF
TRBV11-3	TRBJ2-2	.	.	TGTGCCAGCAGCTCCGGCCAGGGGAGCACCGGGGAGCTGTTTTTT	CASSSGQGSTGELFF
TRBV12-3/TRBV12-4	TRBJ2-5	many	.	TGTGCCAGCAGCTATAGCCTGAGCCTAGGGGAGACCCAGTACTTC	CASSYSLSLGETQYF
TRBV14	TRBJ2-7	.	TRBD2	TGTGCCAGCAGCCGGGGTAGCGGGAGGTACGACGAGCAGTACTTC	CASSRGSGRYDEQYF
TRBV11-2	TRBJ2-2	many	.	TGTGCCAGCAGTACCCGGCCCGGGACCAACACCGGGGAGCTGTTTTTT	CASSTRPGTNTGELFF
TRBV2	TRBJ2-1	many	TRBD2	TGTGCCAGCAGTGAAGCGGGACTAGCGGGAGTAGAGCAGTTCTTC	CASSEAGLAGVEQFF
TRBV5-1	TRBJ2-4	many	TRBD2	TGCGCCAGCAGCGCTAACCCGGGACTAGCGGGAGGAGCCAAAAACATTCAGTACTTC	CASSANPGLAGGAKNIQYF
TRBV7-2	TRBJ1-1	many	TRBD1	TGTGCCAGCAGCCCGGGGACAGGCTGGGACACTGAAGCTTTCTTT	CASSPGTGWDTEAFF
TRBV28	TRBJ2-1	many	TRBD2	TGTGCCAGCAGCCAACCGGGGGGGGGGGCGGATTACAATGAGCAGTTCTTC	CASSQPGGGADYNEQFF
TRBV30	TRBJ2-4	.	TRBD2	TGTGCCTGGCGGCTAGCGGAAAACATTCAGTACTTC	CAWRLAENIQYF
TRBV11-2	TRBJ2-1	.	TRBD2	TGTGCCAGCAGCTCCGGGACTAGCCCCCGGGATGAGCAGTTCTTC	CASSSGTSPRDEQFF
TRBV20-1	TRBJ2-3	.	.	TGCAGTGCTAGAGATTACGATATTGGGGATACGCAGTATTTT	CSARDYDIGDTQYF
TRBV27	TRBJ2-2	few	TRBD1	TGTGCCAGCCAGACAGGGATGGGAACCGGGGAGCTGTTTTTT	CASQTGMGTGELFF
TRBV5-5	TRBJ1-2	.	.	TGTGCCAGCAGCTTGGGGGGGCAGTACTATGGCTACACCTTC	CASSLGGQYYGYTF
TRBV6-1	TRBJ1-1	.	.	TGTGCCAGCAGTGAAGTGGGCCAGGGATACCCTGAAGCTTTCTTT	CASSEVGQGYPEAFF
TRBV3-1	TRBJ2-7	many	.	TGTGCCAGCAGCCGGGGTGGACACTACGAGCAGTACTTC	CASSRGGHYEQYF
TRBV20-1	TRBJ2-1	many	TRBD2	TGCAGTGCTCAAGGACTAGCGGGCTCCAATGAGCAGTTCTTC	CSAQGLAGSNEQFF
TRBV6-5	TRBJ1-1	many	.	TGTGCCAGCAGTTGGACAGCCCGGGACACTGAAGCTTTCTTT	CASSWTARDTEAFF
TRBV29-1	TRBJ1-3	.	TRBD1	TGCAGCGTCCGAGGGACAGTAAGGGCTGGAAACACCATATATTTT	CSVRGTVRAGNTIYF
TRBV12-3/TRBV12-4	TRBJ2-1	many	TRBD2	TGTGCCAGCAGCCCGAGCGGGAGGACCAACGTACCGGCCCTGATCTTC	CASSPSGRTNVPALIF
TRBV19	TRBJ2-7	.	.	TGTGCCAGTCGTCGAGGGGGAGGACAGAGCATTTACGAGCAGTACTTC	CASRRGGGQSIYEQYF
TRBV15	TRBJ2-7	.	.	TGTGCCACCAGCAGAAAGGGGTCCTCAGAGCAGTACTTC	CATSRKGSSEQYF
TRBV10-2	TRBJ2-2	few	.	TGCGCCACCTCGCTGGGCGCGAACACCGGGGAGCTATTTTTT	CATSLGANTGELFF